These T cell receptor beta chains were read from a single sample in a study of vaccination effects on CD4 cells after COVID-19. Their antigens remain unidentified. Clones were read by immunoSEQ multiplex PCR, and TCRdb kept only the in-frame ones, dropping some. The data contain more than 13,000 clones, more than 70% of them singletons. Sample: CD4+ T cells from PBMCs cultured with HCoV-NL63 spike peptides, taken after COVID-19 vaccination. The receptors derive from a human donor who had a prior SARS-CoV-2 infection. Both conserved end residues are part of each CDR3. The order of the fields is V gene, J gene, D gene, clone size, CDR3 protein, CDR3 DNA. D genes are given only for firm matches. The size entry is marked missing in some rows and otherwise reads once, few, many or a size class.

>TRBV5-1|TRBJ2-3|NA|NA
CASSLDGTSDTQYF
TGCGCCAGCAGCTTGGACGGGACTTCAGATACGCAGTATTTT
>TRBV7-2|TRBJ2-7|TRBD1|NA
CASSLRLDRGQYF
TGTGCCAGCAGCTTACGCCTAGACAGGGGGCAGTACTTC
>TRBV4-1|TRBJ2-3|NA|NA
CASSQVLAKQPHGQYF
TGCGCCAGCAGCCAGGTACTAGCAAAGCAGCCCCATGGGCAGTATTTT
>TRBV27|TRBJ1-1|NA|NA
CASTLIGQGVEAFF
TGTGCCAGCACCTTAATCGGGCAGGGAGTTGAAGCTTTCTTT
>TRBV18|TRBJ2-7|TRBD1|NA
CASSKAPGTGSYEQYF
TGTGCCAGCTCGAAGGCCCCCGGGACAGGGTCCTACGAGCAGTACTTC
>TRBV19|TRBJ2-6|NA|few
CASSGQGLSGANVLTF
TGTGCCAGTAGTGGGCAAGGCCTCTCTGGGGCCAACGTCCTGACTTTC
>TRBV2|TRBJ2-1|NA|NA
CASSDRDSKPFF
TGTGCCAGCAGTGATCGGGACTCCAAACCGTTCTTC
>TRBV2|TRBJ2-7|NA|NA
CASAGDSYEQYF
TGTGCCAGCGCAGGGGATTCCTACGAGCAGTACTTC
>TRBV7-9|TRBJ2-2|NA|NA
CASSPHGLVNTGELFF
TGTGCCAGCAGCCCCCATGGGCTAGTGAACACCGGGGAGCTGTTTTTT
>TRBV6-5|TRBJ2-5|NA|NA
CASSYSTGNRETQYF
TGTGCCAGCAGTTACTCAACAGGGAATAGGGAGACCCAGTACTTC
>TRBV6-2/TRBV6-3|TRBJ2-5|TRBD2|NA
CASSWGLSSGDQETQYF
TGTGCCAGCAGTTGGGGCCTGAGTAGCGGGGATCAAGAGACCCAGTACTTC
>TRBV12-5|TRBJ1-5|NA|NA
CASGLGNQPQHF
TGTGCTAGTGGTTTGGGGAATCAGCCCCAGCATTTT
>TRBV2|TRBJ2-1|NA|NA
CASSEDLRREQFF
TGTGCCAGCAGTGAAGATCTACGCCGGGAGCAGTTCTTC
>TRBV12-5|TRBJ2-2|TRBD1|few
CASGLINPGQPLRLTGELFF
TGTGCTAGTGGTTTGATCAATCCGGGACAGCCGTTACGATTAACCGGGGAGCTGTTTTTT
>TRBV27|TRBJ2-7|TRBD2|NA
CASSFIRIAGDHEQYF
TGTGCCAGCAGTTTTATCCGGATAGCGGGAGACCACGAGCAGTACTTC
>TRBV12-3/TRBV12-4|TRBJ2-7|NA|NA
CASSLDRFAEVYF
TGTGCCAGCAGCCTGGACAGATTCGCAGAGGTGTACTTC
>TRBV11-2|TRBJ2-5|TRBD1|NA
CASSLVGRGETQYF
TGTGCCAGCAGCTTAGTGGGCAGGGGGGAGACCCAGTACTTC
>TRBV12-3/TRBV12-4|TRBJ2-7|NA|NA
CASSANSREQYF
TGTGCCAGCAGTGCCAATTCACGCGAGCAGTACTTC
>TRBV2|TRBJ2-7|NA|NA
CASMLTRGNAYEQYF
TGTGCCAGCATGCTAACCAGAGGAAACGCCTACGAGCAGTACTTC
>TRBV4-2|TRBJ2-3|TRBD2|NA
CASSQEPSGGTTDTQYF
TGTGCCAGCAGCCAAGAGCCTAGCGGGGGGACAACAGATACGCAGTATTTT
>TRBV7-2|TRBJ2-1|NA|NA
CASSLRGGGGVEQFF
TGTGCCAGCAGCTTAAGAGGCGGAGGCGGTGTTGAGCAGTTCTTC
>TRBV7-3|TRBJ1-1|NA|NA
CASSFEGNTEAFF
TGTGCCAGCAGCTTCGAGGGGAACACTGAAGCTTTCTTT
>TRBV15|TRBJ1-2|NA|NA
CATSSRTGTGYTF
TGTGCCACCAGCAGCCGAACAGGGACGGGCTACACCTTC
>TRBV7-9|TRBJ1-2|NA|NA
CASSLIRAHGYTF
TGTGCCAGCAGCCTCATCAGGGCGCATGGCTACACCTTC
>TRBV5-4|TRBJ2-1|NA|few
CASSSRLVSYNEQFF
TGTGCCAGCAGCTCCCGACTAGTCTCGTACAATGAGCAGTTCTTC
>TRBV2|TRBJ2-7|TRBD1|NA
CASSEALDRVVGVKQYF
TGTGCCAGCAGTGAAGCGCTGGACAGGGTAGTGGGCGTCAAGCAGTACTTC
>TRBV18|TRBJ2-5|TRBD1|NA
CASSPSTGTGGYETQYF
TGTGCCAGCTCACCAAGCACCGGGACAGGGGGATATGAGACCCAGTACTTC
>TRBV6-5|TRBJ1-1|NA|NA
CASSMNTEAFF
TGTGCCAGCAGCATGAACACTGAAGCTTTCTTT
>TRBV5-6|TRBJ2-1|TRBD2|NA
CASSLPSGSVNEQFF
TGTGCCAGCAGCCTCCCTAGCGGGAGTGTTAATGAGCAGTTCTTC
>TRBV9|TRBJ1-1|TRBD1|NA
CASTLVQGGDTEAFF
TGTGCCAGCACCTTAGTACAGGGGGGAGACACTGAAGCTTTCTTT
>TRBV14|TRBJ2-3|TRBD2|NA
CASSLASGRALSTDTQYF
TGTGCCAGCAGCCTAGCTAGCGGGAGGGCCTTGAGCACAGATACGCAGTATTTT
>TRBV9|TRBJ2-7|TRBD2|once
CASSAGLAGFEQYF
TGTGCCAGCAGCGCGGGACTAGCGGGTTTCGAGCAGTACTTC
>TRBV28|TRBJ2-5|TRBD2|NA
CASSLLAGGDQETQYF
TGTGCCAGCAGTTTACTAGCGGGAGGAGACCAAGAGACCCAGTACTTC
>TRBV19|TRBJ1-4|NA|NA
CASSPSYWEKLFF
TGTGCCAGTAGTCCCTCCTACTGGGAAAAACTGTTTTTT
>TRBV5-4|TRBJ2-5|NA|NA
CASSYGETQYF
TGTGCCAGCAGCTACGGTGAGACCCAGTACTTC
>TRBV19|TRBJ1-5|NA|few
CASSIIQPGGEKHF
TGTGCCAGTAGTATTATCCAGCCGGGGGGGGAAAAGCATTTT
>TRBV16|TRBJ1-1|NA|NA
CASSQSPADTEAFF
TGTGCCAGCAGCCAATCCCCGGCGGACACTGAAGCTTTCTTT
>TRBV19|TRBJ1-3|TRBD1|NA
CASSIQGAFSGNTIYF
TGTGCCAGTAGTATACAGGGGGCCTTCTCTGGAAACACCATATATTTT
>TRBV2|TRBJ1-1|NA|NA
CASSDLEGFTEAFF
TGTGCCAGCAGTGACCTGGAAGGGTTCACTGAAGCTTTCTTT
>TRBV5-1|TRBJ1-4|NA|NA
CASSLDSPATNEKLFF
TGCGCCAGCAGCTTGGATAGCCCTGCTACTAATGAAAAACTGTTTTTT
>TRBV20-1|TRBJ2-1|NA|once
CSASRANNEQFF
TGCAGTGCTAGTAGGGCTAACAATGAGCAGTTCTTC
>TRBV5-1|TRBJ2-3|TRBD2|NA
CASSLGLAGSTDTQYF
TGCGCCAGCAGCCTGGGACTAGCGGGCAGCACAGATACGCAGTATTTT